The T cell receptor beta chain described here comes from a study of T cells in tumors after PD-1 blockade. The overall study: Daily vismodegib 150 mg continued in a subset of anti-PD-1-treated patients.

The germline CDR1 and CDR2 sequences are MDHEN and SYDVKM. The CDR3 is 13 residues long. Sequenced by immunoSEQ multiplex PCR; TCRdb stores in-frame clones only, minus some. The repertoire consists of roughly 13,000 clones, with less than 75% occurring once and the leading ten covering around a third. About this clone: At one end the junction does not follow the germline gene, possibly because of a read error.

The sample was tumor tissue, taken after anti-PD-1 treatment. The V gene is TRBV28, the J gene TRBJ1-2; no clear D. This clonotype originated in a human donor with cutaneous squamous cell carcinoma. CDR3 sequence (DNA): TGTGCCAGCAGTTTAACCGGGTCGGGTGGCTACATCTTC. Translated, it gives CASSLTGSGGYIF.